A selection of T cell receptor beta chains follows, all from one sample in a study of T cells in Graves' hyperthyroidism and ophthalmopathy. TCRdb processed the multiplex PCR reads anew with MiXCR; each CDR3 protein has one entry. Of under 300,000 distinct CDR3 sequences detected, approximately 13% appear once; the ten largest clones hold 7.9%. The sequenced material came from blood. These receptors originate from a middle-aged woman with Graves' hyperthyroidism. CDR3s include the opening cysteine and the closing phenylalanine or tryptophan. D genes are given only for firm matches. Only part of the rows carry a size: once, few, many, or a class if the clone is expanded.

TGTGCCAGCAGCTCGATAGCGGGAGGGCCCCACGAGCAGTACTTC	CASSSIAGGPHEQYF	TRBD2	TRBV11-2	TRBJ2-7	many
TGCAGTGGCGGGACAGGGGAGACCCAGTACTTC	CSGGTGETQYF	TRBD1	TRBV20-1	TRBJ2-5	many
TGTGCCAGCAGCGCATACAGACGCCAAGGAGGGGAGACCCAGTACTTC	CASSAYRRQGGETQYF	.	TRBV5-6	TRBJ2-5	many
TGTGCCAGTAGTATAGAAGAGCGGGAGGGCTACAATGAGCAGTTCTTC	CASSIEEREGYNEQFF	TRBD2	TRBV19	TRBJ2-1	.
TGTGCCAGCAGCTTGGGACTCCGAAACCAAGAGACCCAGTACTTC	CASSLGLRNQETQYF	.	TRBV5-8	TRBJ2-5	many
TGTGCCAGCAGTGAGGACCGAGCAGGAGGAACAGATACGCAGTATTTT	CASSEDRAGGTDTQYF	.	TRBV2	TRBJ2-3	many
TGTGCCAGCGAGGGGGCAAGCACAGATACGCAGTATTTT	CASEGASTDTQYF	TRBD1	TRBV6-1	TRBJ2-3	few
TGCAGCGTTGCGAGATCCGGGACAGGGGGTACCGAGCAGTACTTC	CSVARSGTGGTEQYF	TRBD1	TRBV29-1	TRBJ2-7	few
TGTGCCACCAGCAGAGATCTCAGCGGGGGGCCTAGCACAGATACGCAGTATTTT	CATSRDLSGGPSTDTQYF	TRBD2	TRBV15	TRBJ2-3	.
TGTGCCAGCAGGCGAGCGGGAGGGACAGATACGCAGTATTTT	CASRRAGGTDTQYF	TRBD2	TRBV6-2/TRBV6-3	TRBJ2-3	.
TGTGCCAGCAGCTCATCGGGAGGGCTCAAGACCCAGTACTTC	CASSSSGGLKTQYF	TRBD2	TRBV7-9	TRBJ2-5	many
TGTGCCAGCAATTTCGGCGGGGAGCTGTTTTTT	CASNFGGELFF	.	TRBV25-1	TRBJ2-2	.
TGCAGTGCGCCTCCCGGGACTAGAACCCACGAGCAGTACTTC	CSAPPGTRTHEQYF	TRBD2	TRBV20-1	TRBJ2-7	.
TGTGCCAGCAGCCAGGACTACGACTACGAGCAGTACTTC	CASSQDYDYEQYF	.	TRBV14	TRBJ2-7	few
TGTGCCAGCAGCCATAGCGGGTGGAGCTCCTACGAGCAGTACTTC	CASSHSGWSSYEQYF	TRBD2	TRBV11-2	TRBJ2-7	many
TGCGCCAGCAGCTTGGGGGGGACAGGCCAAACAGCCCAGCATTTT	CASSLGGTGQTAQHF	TRBD1	TRBV5-1	TRBJ1-5	many
TGTGCCAGCAGTTACTCGGTGAATCAGCCCCAGCATTTT	CASSYSVNQPQHF	.	TRBV6-5	TRBJ1-5	many
TGTGCCAGCAGCCTAGGGACAGCCCTGGCGTACGAGCAGTACTTC	CASSLGTALAYEQYF	TRBD1	TRBV5-8	TRBJ2-7	many
TGTGCCAGCAGTTTAACAGGGATGGGCGGCTACACCTTC	CASSLTGMGGYTF	.	TRBV12-3/TRBV12-4	TRBJ1-2	many